This T cell receptor beta chain was observed in a study of blood T cell repertoires in COVID-19. Per germline, CDR1 LGHDT and CDR2 YNNKEL (reference sequence). The CDR3 extends over 11 amino acids. Between the trimmed V and J ends, which lost 3 bases and 5 bases, there was a span of 5 bases. In the study's own analysis: Amplification of reference gene primers was used by the study to estimate nucleated cell counts. Method: immunoSEQ multiplex PCR; TCRdb's copy keeps in-frame clones and lacks some. The V and J calls and the clone size are those of that table, but D and trimming were determined from the DNA. The sample consists of about half a million clones, roughly nine tenths of them appearing once.

This receptor was identified in a man younger than 35 with COVID-19, enrolled during active disease. This chain uses TRBV3-1 (or the pseudogene TRBV3-2) with TRBJ2-7; D ambiguous. The sample consisted of peripheral blood. CDR3 sequence reads: CASSHGHEQYF. The DNA for the CDR3 is TGTGCCAGCAGCCATGGCCACGAGCAGTACTTC.